One sample yielded the 10 T cell receptor beta chains listed below, sequenced in a study of molecular identifiers for immune sequencing clone quantification. TCRdb ran MiXCR on the PCR reads and lists one entry per CDR3 protein. Of roughly 630,000 distinct CDR3 sequences listed, over 25% are singletons. Sequencing was done on a sample of naive CD8+ T cells from blood, with Jurkat cell RNA spiked in. Documented subset: FACS-sorted CD8+CD4-CCR7+CD45RA+ naive T cells. The receptors stem from a human donor in good health. Some libraries in this study had Jurkat cell RNA spiked in.

About this clonotype itself: This may stem from a read error, because a much larger clone lies one nucleotide away. The V and J genes are TRBV4-2 and TRBJ2-7, with a possible D match to TRBD1 (6 bases). The CDR3 loop spans 15 amino acids. From germline, CDR1 is LGHNA and CDR2 YNFKEQ. The CDR3 sequence is CAGSQQGSARYEQYF. CDR3 coding DNA: TGTGCCGGCAGCCAACAGGGATCCGCCCGATACGAGCAGTACTTC.

The rearrangement uses TRBV7-9 and TRBJ2-5; D is perhaps TRBD1 or TRBD2 (6 bases each). Per the germline V gene, CDR1 is SEHNR and CDR2 is FQNEAQ (reference sequence). The CDR3 sequence is 17 residues long. V was shortened by 5 bases and J by 2 bases, with 21 bases between the two germline ends. CDR3 sequence (DNA): TGTGCCAGCAGCCTCCTGGGGGCAGGGCGGGATCAAGAGACCCAGTACTTC. This codes for CASSLLGAGRDQETQYF.

In its sample, this clonotype was seen many times. The chain combines TRBV4-3 with TRBJ1-1, with 10 nucleotides matching TRBD1. Germline-derived CDR1 and CDR2 are LGHNA and YSLEER. Unmatched junction bases numbered 6, after V lost 1 base and J lost 4 bases. CDR3 length: 16 amino acids. The CDR3 is CASSQGTGGAPTEAFF. The CDR3 nucleotides read TGCGCCAGCAGCCAAGGGACAGGGGGGGCCCCCACTGAAGCTTTCTTT.

The chain employs TRBV12-5 and TRBJ2-2, with D perhaps given as TRBD1 or TRBD2 (5 bases each). V was clipped by 1 base and J by 6 bases, with 27 bases between them. The length of the CDR3 is 20 residues. Per the germline V gene, CDR1 is LGHNT and CDR2 is FRNRAP. CDR3 nucleotides: TGTGCTAGTGGTTTGGCTGGCCTGGGGCAGGTCAGATTGGGAGCCGGGGAGCTGTTTTTT. Translation: CASGLAGLGQVRLGAGELFF.

This clonotype was picked up many times. J is TRBJ2-3 and V is TRBV7-9; TRBD1 agrees at 11 bases. Germline CDR1 SEHNR, CDR2 FQNEAQ (reference sequence). CDR3 length: 20 amino acids. The V and J ends lost 5 bases and 1 base, in that order; junction bases with no gene match: 17. CDR3 coding DNA: TGTGCCAGCAGCCCGAGCGGGACAGGGGGACTATCCTACGGCACAGATACGCAGTATTTT. It codes for CASSPSGTGGLSYGTDTQYF.

In this sample, this clonotype turned up many times. The chain recombines TRBV12-3 or TRBV12-4 with TRBJ1-1, with D perhaps matching TRBD1 (5 bases). The CDR3 is 15 amino acids. Trimming removed 1 base at V and 5 bases at J, with 14 bases between. The CDR3 is CASSLVGVLGTEAFF. DNA of the CDR3: TGTGCCAGCAGTTTAGTGGGGGTCCTCGGAACTGAAGCTTTCTTT.

Of note for this clonotype: It may be a read error: a sequence one base away is much more abundant. CDR3 amino acids: CDSSLQDPNTEAFF. The CDR3 bases are TGCGACAGCAGCCTACAGGATCCGAACACTGAAGCTTTCTTT. The chain is built from TRBV5-1 and TRBJ1-1; weak D call: TRBD1 (5 bases). The CDR3 is 14 residues long. Germline CDR1 SGHRS, CDR2 YFSETQ.

Comment on this clonotype: A read error may account for a junction end that differs from germline. This sequence joins TRBV20-1 and TRBJ2-1; 9 positions agree with TRBD2. Per the germline V gene, CDR1 is DFQATT and CDR2 is SNEGSKA (reference sequence). CDR3 length: 14 amino acids. CDR3 DNA sequence: TGCAGTTCCTCCGGCGGGAGGGGGTACAATGGGCAGTTCTTC. Protein sequence: CSSSGGRGYNGQFF.

The rearrangement links TRBV27 to TRBJ2-7, with D possibly called TRBD1 or TRBD2 (7 bases each). The CDR3 runs to 16 residues. Germline-derived CDR1 and CDR2 are MNHEY and SMNVEV (reference sequence). Trimming pared 5 bases from V and 2 bases from J, leaving 19 bases between. The CDR3 nucleotides read TGTGCCAGCAGTCCACAGGGGCTGCGGGAGACCTACGAGCAGTACTTC. The encoded protein is CASSPQGLRETYEQYF.

The table lists this clonotype with many counts. The rearrangement joins TRBV30 to TRBJ2-7, with TRBD2 matching 10 bases. Trimming removed 0 bases from V and 3 bases from J; junction bases left unmatched: 2. CDR1 GTSNPN and CDR2 SVGIG come from the germline V gene (reference sequence). The CDR3 is 14 residues long. In DNA form, the CDR3 reads TGTGCCTGGAGTGTTCGGACTAGCGGCTACGAGCAGTACTTC. Protein: CAWSVRTSGYEQYF.